One and the same sample provided the 14 T cell receptor beta chains below, sequenced in a study of T cell changes during pregnancy in multiple sclerosis. Using immunoSEQ multiplex PCR, the repertoire was profiled, and TCRdb retains in-frame clones only, with some absent. The sample consists of 45,000 to 50,000 clones, roughly 92% of them appearing once. Material: CD4+ T cells from peripheral blood mononuclear cells, obtained in the second trimester of pregnancy. All receptors come from a female donor in good health, enrolled as a control in a pregnancy study.

V gene TRBV4-2 combines with J gene TRBJ1-2; D remains unclear. Germline CDR1 LGHNA, CDR2 YNFKEQ. The CDR3 runs 14 residues. V gave up 0 bases and J gave up 5 bases, with 10 bases separating them. The CDR3 nucleotides read TGTGCCAGCAGCCAAGACCTAAGGGAGTATGGCTACACCTTC. This gives the protein CASSQDLREYGYTF.

This CDR3 is CASSPNGGADTQYF. In DNA form, the CDR3 reads TGTGCCAGCTCACCAAATGGGGGCGCAGATACGCAGTATTTT. This chain links TRBV18 with TRBJ2-3, with a weak D call TRBD1 (6 bases). Germline assignment: CDR1 KGHSH and CDR2 LQKENI. V dropped 2 bases and J dropped 4 bases, with 10 bases sitting between them. CDR3 length equals 14 residues.

This clone has only one observation. This rearrangement joins TRBV4-2 to TRBJ1-5, with a weak D call TRBD1 (5 bases). This CDR3 has 16 residues. Germline V gene sequence: CDR1 LGHNA, CDR2 YNFKEQ. V lost 1 base, J lost 2 bases, and 12 bases lay in between. Here the CDR3 reads CASSQVGAGGNQPQHF. Written as DNA, the CDR3 is TGTGCCAGCAGCCAAGTCGGTGCGGGGGGCAATCAGCCCCAGCATTTT.

The V and J genes are TRBV5-4 and TRBJ2-5, with TRBD1 as a possible D gene (6 bases). V lost 1 base and J 5 bases, leaving 18 bases between the germline ends. Germline V CDR1 and CDR2: SGHNT, YYREEE (reference sequence). This CDR3 is built from 16 residues. The CDR3 reads CASSLTGTSRGETQYF. CDR3 nucleotide sequence: TGTGCCAGCAGCTTGACCGGGACAAGCAGAGGGGAGACCCAGTACTTC. The full variable domain, in which reference TRBV5-4 and TRBJ2-5 provide the parts outside the CDR3, is ETGVTQSPTHLIKTRGQQVTLRCSSQSGHNTVSWYQQALGQGPQFIFQYYREEENGRGNFPPRFSGLQFPNYSSELNVNALELDDSALYLCASSLTGTSRGETQYFGPGTRLLVL.

This chain links TRBV15 with TRBJ1-1; 9 bases are a match to TRBD1. Germline V gene sequence: CDR1 LNHNV, CDR2 YYDKDF (reference sequence). This CDR3 is built from 16 residues. V lost 3 bases and J lost 1; bases outside the gene matches: 6. CDR3 DNA: TGTGCCACCAGCAGGGAAGTGGGACAGGGGAACACTGAAGCTTTCTTT. Residues: CATSREVGQGNTEAFF.

This chain uses TRBV5-4 with TRBJ2-5; a possible D gene is TRBD2 (5 bases). The ends were cut back, 4 bases at V and 1 base at J, with 11 bases in the middle. The CDR3 loop spans 14 amino acids. Germline CDR1 and CDR2: SGHNT and YYREEE (reference sequence). The CDR3 loop is CASSNRGSQETQYF. The CDR3, as DNA: TGTGCCAGCAGCAACCGAGGGAGCCAAGAGACCCAGTACTTC.

In its sample, this clone was seen a few times. This rearrangement joins TRBV19 to TRBJ1-2; tentatively, D is TRBD1 (6 bases). Trimming cost V 7 bases and J 7 bases, with 19 bases left between them. The CDR3 runs to 14 residues. Germline values: CDR1 LNHDA, CDR2 SQIVND (reference sequence). This CDR3 is CASTPGRGHSGYTF. Written as DNA, the CDR3 is TGTGCCAGTACCCCGGGCAGGGGACACTCTGGCTACACCTTC.

The CDR3 protein is CACTGLAGGQETQYF. CDR3 nucleotide sequence: TGTGCCTGTACGGGACTAGCGGGGGGGCAAGAGACCCAGTACTTC. This chain links TRBV30 with TRBJ2-5, with TRBD2 matching over 16 bases. Trimming at V came to 6 bases and at J to 2 bases, leaving 3 bases not matched to a gene. The CDR3 sequence is 15 residues long. Germline V lookup: CDR1 GTSNPN, CDR2 SVGIG (reference sequence).

The rearrangement joins TRBV5-8 to TRBJ1-2; D may be TRBD1 (6 bases). Germline CDR1 reads SGHTS; CDR2 reads YDEGEE. This CDR3 has 14 residues. V lost 0 bases, J lost 4 bases, and 10 bases lay in between. The CDR3 loop reads CASSLEGGIYGYTF. CDR3 DNA sequence: TGTGCCAGCAGCTTGGAAGGGGGTATCTATGGCTACACCTTC.

The table lists this clone with a few counts. This sequence joins TRBV28 and TRBJ1-1; weak D call: TRBD1 (5 bases). CDR3 size: 14 residues. Between the trimmed V and J ends, which lost 8 bases and 1 base, there was a span of 14 bases. CDR1 is MDHEN, CDR2 SYDVKM, per germline. CDR3: CASGSGQENTEAFF. As DNA, the CDR3 is TGTGCCAGCGGCTCAGGGCAGGAGAACACTGAAGCTTTCTTT.

J is TRBJ2-3 and V is TRBV13; 7 nucleotides agree with TRBD1. Trimming took 5 bases from V and 0 from J; bases not matched to a gene: 5. The CDR3 spans 15 residues. Germline V gene data show CDR1 as PRHDT and CDR2 as FYEKMQ (reference sequence). In nucleotides, the CDR3 is TGTGCCAGCAGCCCGACAGGGACGAGCACAGATACGCAGTATTTT. This encodes CASSPTGTSTDTQYF.

CDR3 loop: CASSEAGDTQYF. The CDR3 DNA follows: TGTGCCAGCAGTGAAGCGGGCGATACGCAGTATTTT. V usage is TRBV2 and J usage is TRBJ2-3; unclear D gene. Trimming removed 0 bases from V and 6 bases from J, with 4 bases in between. CDR1 and CDR2 (germline): SNHLY, FYNNEI. The CDR3 contains 12 residues. The full variable domain, its missing parts supplied by reference TRBV2 and TRBJ2-3, is EPEVTQTPSHQVTQMGQEVILRCVPISNHLYFYWYRQILGQKVEFLVSFYNNEISEKSEIFDDQFSVERPDGSNFTLKIRSTKLEDSAMYFCASSEAGDTQYFGPGTRLTVL.

The chain combines TRBV7-9 with TRBJ2-1, with a possible D match to TRBD2 (5 bases). The germline gives CDR1 SEHNR, CDR2 FQNEAQ (reference sequence). V was pared by 5 bases and J by 4 bases, with 9 bases between. CDR3 length: 13 amino acids. CDR3 sequence (DNA): TGTGCCAGCAGCGGTCGGACTTACAATGAGCAGTTCTTC. Translation: CASSGRTYNEQFF.

The V call is TRBV10-3, the J call TRBJ1-3; 8 bases are a match to TRBD1. With V trimmed by 4 bases and J by 4 bases, 0 bases remained unmatched. The CDR3 spans 13 residues. CDR1 and CDR2 (germline): ENHRY, SYGVKD. The CDR3 region is CAISGTGGNTIYF. The CDR3 nucleotides are TGTGCCATCAGTGGGACAGGGGGAAACACCATATATTTT.